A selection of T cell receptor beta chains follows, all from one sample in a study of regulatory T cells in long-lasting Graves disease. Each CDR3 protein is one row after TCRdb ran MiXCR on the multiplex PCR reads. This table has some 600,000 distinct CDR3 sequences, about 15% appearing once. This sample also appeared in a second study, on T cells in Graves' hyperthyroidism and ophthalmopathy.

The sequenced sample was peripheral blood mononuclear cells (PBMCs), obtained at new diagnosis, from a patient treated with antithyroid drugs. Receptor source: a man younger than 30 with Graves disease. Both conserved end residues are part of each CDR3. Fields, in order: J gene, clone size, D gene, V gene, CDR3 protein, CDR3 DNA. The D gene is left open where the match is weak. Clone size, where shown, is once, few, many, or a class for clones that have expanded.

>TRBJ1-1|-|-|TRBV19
CASYRDPTQTEAFF
TGTGCCAGTTACCGGGACCCAACTCAGACTGAAGCTTTCTTT
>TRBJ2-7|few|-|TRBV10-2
CASRDTSYEQYF
TGCGCCAGCCGGGACACTTCCTACGAGCAGTACTTC
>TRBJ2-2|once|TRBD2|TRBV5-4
CASNGGLAGVSTGELFF
TGTGCCAGCAACGGGGGACTAGCGGGAGTATCCACCGGGGAGCTGTTTTTT
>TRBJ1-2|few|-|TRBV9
CASSFQGGAKGGGYTF
TGTGCCAGCAGCTTTCAAGGGGGGGCGAAGGGCGGTGGCTACACCTTC
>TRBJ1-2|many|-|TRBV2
CASSYRAGNYGYTF
TGTGCCAGCAGTTACCGGGCAGGTAACTATGGCTACACCTTC
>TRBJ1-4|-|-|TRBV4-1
CASSRVWVEKLFF
TGCGCCAGCAGCCGAGTGTGGGTCGAGAAACTGTTTTTT
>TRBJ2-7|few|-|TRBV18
CASSPRGVGNEQYF
TGTGCCAGCTCACCACGAGGGGTCGGAAACGAGCAGTACTTC
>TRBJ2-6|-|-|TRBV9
CASSAYKTSGANVLTF
TGTGCCAGCAGCGCTTATAAGACATCTGGGGCCAACGTCCTGACTTTC
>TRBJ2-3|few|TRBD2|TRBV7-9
CASSFVLAGADTQYF
TGTGCCAGCAGCTTCGTACTAGCGGGAGCAGATACGCAGTATTTT
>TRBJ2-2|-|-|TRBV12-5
CASGARRGELFF
TGTGCTAGTGGTGCCCGGAGGGGGGAGCTGTTTTTT
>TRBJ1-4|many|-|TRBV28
CASSPQGRSEKLFF
TGTGCCAGCTCCCCCCAGGGACGTAGCGAAAAACTGTTTTTT
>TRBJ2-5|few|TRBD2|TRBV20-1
CSARDPGTSGIVETQYF
TGCAGTGCTAGAGATCCAGGGACTAGCGGGATCGTGGAGACCCAGTACTTC
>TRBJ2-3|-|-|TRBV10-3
CAISESSTRRGSDTQYF
TGTGCCATCAGTGAGTCTTCAACTCGGCGGGGCTCAGATACGCAGTATTTT
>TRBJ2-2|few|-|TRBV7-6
CASSAQGNTGELFF
TGTGCCAGCAGCGCCCAAGGGAACACCGGGGAGCTGTTTTTT
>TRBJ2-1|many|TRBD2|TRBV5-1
CASSRREVFNEQFF
TGCGCCAGCAGTAGACGGGAGGTCTTCAATGAGCAGTTCTTC
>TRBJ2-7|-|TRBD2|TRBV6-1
CASSQRLAWYEQYF
TGTGCCAGCTCCCAAAGACTAGCGTGGTACGAGCAGTACTTC
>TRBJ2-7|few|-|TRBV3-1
CASSQGQGLEQYF
TGTGCCAGCAGCCAAGGGCAGGGCCTCGAGCAGTACTTC
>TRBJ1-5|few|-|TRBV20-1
CSARKQGVLKEPQHF
TGCAGTGCTAGAAAACAGGGTGTTCTGAAAGAGCCCCAGCATTTT
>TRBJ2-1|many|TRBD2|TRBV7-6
CASSPSGIRVEQFF
TGTGCCAGCAGCCCGAGCGGGATACGGGTCGAGCAGTTCTTC
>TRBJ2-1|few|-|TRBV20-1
CSARDLAGDYNEQFF
TGCAGTGCTAGAGATCTGGCAGGAGACTACAATGAGCAGTTCTTC
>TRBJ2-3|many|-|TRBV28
CATQTDTQYF
TGTGCCACCCAGACAGATACGCAGTATTTT
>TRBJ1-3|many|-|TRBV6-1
CASSEPILDGNSGNTIYF
TGTGCCAGCAGTGAACCCATATTGGACGGGAACTCTGGAAACACCATATATTTT
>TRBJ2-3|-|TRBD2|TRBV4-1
CASSQLPSGTSAPQYF
TGCGCCAGCAGCCAACTACCTTCCGGGACTAGCGCCCCGCAGTATTTT
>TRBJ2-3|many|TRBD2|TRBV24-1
CATGPAGGRTDTQYF
TGTGCCACCGGGCCTGCTGGCGGGAGGACAGATACGCAGTATTTT
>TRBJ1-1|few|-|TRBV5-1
CASSLDSELNTEAFF
TGCGCCAGCAGCTTGGACTCCGAGCTGAACACTGAAGCTTTCTTT
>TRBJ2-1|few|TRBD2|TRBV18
CASSSGTRTNEQFF
TGTGCCAGCTCTTCCGGGACTAGGACCAATGAGCAGTTCTTC
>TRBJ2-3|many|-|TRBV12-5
CASGQGGTDTQYF
TGTGCTAGTGGTCAAGGGGGAACAGATACGCAGTATTTT
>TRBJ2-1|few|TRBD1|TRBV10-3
CAIHDREYNEQFF
TGTGCCATCCACGACAGGGAGTACAATGAGCAGTTCTTC
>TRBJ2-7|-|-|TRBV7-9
CASSLELGGTSLYEQYF
TGTGCCAGCAGCTTAGAACTCGGCGGTACGTCCCTCTACGAGCAGTACTTC
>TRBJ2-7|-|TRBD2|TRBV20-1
CSARDEGLAARTYEQYF
TGCAGTGCTAGAGATGAGGGACTAGCGGCTAGGACCTACGAGCAGTACTTC
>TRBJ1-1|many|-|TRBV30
CAWSTGGGTEAFF
TGTGCCTGGTCCACAGGCGGGGGCACTGAAGCTTTCTTT
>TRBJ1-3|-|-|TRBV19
CAIGPRNSGNTIYF
TGTGCCATCGGACCGCGAAACTCTGGAAACACCATATATTTT
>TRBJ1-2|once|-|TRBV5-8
CASSLFGQIIPYGYTF
TGTGCCAGCAGCTTATTTGGGCAGATTATACCCTATGGCTACACCTTC
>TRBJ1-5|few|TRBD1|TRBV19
CASSITSSQGRPQHF
TGTGCCAGTAGTATAACCAGCTCACAGGGGCGGCCCCAGCATTTT
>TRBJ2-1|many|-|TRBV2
CASSDRLAREQFF
TGTGCCAGCAGTGATAGGCTAGCCCGCGAGCAGTTCTTC
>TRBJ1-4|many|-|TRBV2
CASSELRGATNEKLFF
TGTGCCAGCAGTGAACTAAGAGGTGCAACTAATGAAAAACTGTTTTTT
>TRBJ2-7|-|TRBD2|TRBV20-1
CSASNLAGGPYEQYF
TGCAGTGCTAGCAATCTAGCGGGAGGCCCCTACGAGCAGTACTTC
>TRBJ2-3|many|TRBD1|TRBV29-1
CSVVGDRGRDTQYF
TGCAGCGTTGTGGGGGACAGGGGGCGCGATACGCAGTATTTT
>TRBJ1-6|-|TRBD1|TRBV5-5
CASSLPGQGFSPLHF
TGTGCCAGCAGCTTACCGGGACAGGGGTTTTCACCCCTCCACTTT
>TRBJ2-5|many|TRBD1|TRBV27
CASSSQSGTGETQYF
TGTGCCAGCAGTTCTCAGTCCGGGACAGGGGAGACCCAGTACTTC
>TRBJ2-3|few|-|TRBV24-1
CATSDSGAHQPTQYF
TGTGCCACCAGTGACTCGGGGGCACATCAGCCCACGCAGTATTTT
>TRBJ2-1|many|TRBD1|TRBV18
CASSQGASYNEQFF
TGTGCCAGCTCACAGGGGGCTTCCTACAATGAGCAGTTCTTC
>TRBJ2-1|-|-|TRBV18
CASSPSAGGSSYNEQFF
TGTGCCAGCTCACCCTCTGCCGGGGGCAGCTCCTACAATGAGCAGTTCTTC
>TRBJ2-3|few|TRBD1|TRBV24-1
CATSDLPGQGTDTQYF
TGTGCCACCAGTGATTTGCCGGGACAGGGTACAGATACGCAGTATTTT
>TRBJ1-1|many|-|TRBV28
CASSPPQNTEAFF
TGTGCCAGCAGTCCGCCCCAGAACACTGAAGCTTTCTTT
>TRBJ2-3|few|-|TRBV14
CASSQVRSALGSTDTQYF
TGTGCCAGCAGCCAAGTCCGTTCCGCGTTGGGTAGCACAGATACGCAGTATTTT
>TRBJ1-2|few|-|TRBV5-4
CASSLESNYGYTF
TGTGCCAGCAGCTTGGAATCTAACTATGGCTACACCTTC
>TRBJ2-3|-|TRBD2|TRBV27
CASSLVSGRTDTQYF
TGTGCCAGCAGTTTAGTTAGCGGGAGAACAGATACGCAGTATTTT